The 18 T cell receptor beta chains in this list originate from one sample, sequenced in a study of blood T cell repertoires in COVID-19. Only in-frame clones appear in the TCRdb table, and some are missing; sequencing was by immunoSEQ multiplex PCR. The data contain more than 100,000 clones, 80% to 85% of them singletons. The sample consisted of peripheral blood. These receptors came from a man in his fifties or sixties with acute or convalescent COVID-19.

The rearrangement joins TRBV6-5 to TRBJ2-6; D unclear. This CDR3 has 14 residues. V was clipped by 4 bases and J by 0 bases, with 4 bases between them. From germline, CDR1 is MNHEY and CDR2 SVGAGI. The CDR3 nucleotides read TGTGCCAGCAGTTCCCTCTCTGGGGCCAACGTCCTGACTTTC. This encodes CASSSLSGANVLTF.

V gene TRBV12-3 or TRBV12-4 combines with J gene TRBJ2-1, with TRBD2 matching 9 bases. CDR3 length equals 12 residues. J lost 10 bases, V lost 5 bases, and 3 bases had no gene match. This chain's CDR3 is CASSPSGTEQFF. CDR3 DNA sequence: TGTGCCAGCAGTCCTAGCGGGACGGAGCAGTTCTTC.

The genes are TRBV6-1 and TRBJ2-3; 10 bases match TRBD1. Trimming removed 0 bases from V and 1 base from J; junction bases left unmatched: 13. The CDR3 sequence is 20 residues long. Germline values: CDR1 MNHNS, CDR2 SASEGT. The CDR3 DNA sequence: TGTGCCAGCAGTGAAGCTCAGCGGGGCCGACAGGGGGCCGGCACAGATACGCAGTATTTT. Translating gives CASSEAQRGRQGAGTDTQYF.

V gene TRBV5-6 combines with J gene TRBJ2-7; D is perhaps TRBD2 (6 bases). CDR3 length: 15 amino acids. The germline gives CDR1 SGHDT, CDR2 YYEEEE. Trimming shortened V by 0 bases and J by 1 base, and 11 bases separated the two germline ends. CDR3 nucleotide sequence: TGTGCCAGCAGCTTGGGGAGGGGAGCTTCCTACGAGCAGTACTTC. The encoded protein is CASSLGRGASYEQYF.

V and J are TRBV5-6 and TRBJ2-1; D is possibly TRBD1 (7 bases). Trimming took off 2 bases at V and 8 bases at J, with 17 bases between the two ends. Germline V gives CDR1 SGHDT, CDR2 YYEEEE. The CDR3 loop spans 15 amino acids. The CDR3 DNA reads TGTGCCAGCAGCTTTGGACAGGTGGGGGGCCATGAGCAGTTCTTC. Its protein product is CASSFGQVGGHEQFF.

The chain carries TRBV7-8 and TRBJ2-2; 10 bases are a match to TRBD2. The CDR3 covers 16 residues. Trimming at V came to 4 bases and at J to 7 bases, leaving 9 bases not matched to a gene. Germline V gene data show CDR1 as SGHVS and CDR2 as FQNEAQ. The CDR3 nucleotides read TGTGCCAGCAGCTCAAGCGGGGGGGCCGGTCTCGGGGAGCTGTTTTTT. This codes for CASSSSGGAGLGELFF.

The chain couples TRBV6-6 to TRBJ2-7; no clear D gene. This CDR3 comprises 13 residues. Trimming left V 2 bases short and J 5 bases short, with 10 bases between. In germline, CDR1 is MNHNY, CDR2 SVGAGI (reference sequence). The CDR3 DNA sequence: TGTGCCAGCAGTTACCCACAGCCAGACGAGCAGTACTTC. Protein sequence: CASSYPQPDEQYF.

The sample holds a few counts of this clone. The chain joins TRBV27 to TRBJ2-7; D gene ambiguous. The CDR3 loop spans 13 amino acids. The germline CDR1 and CDR2 sequences are MNHEY and SMNVEV (reference sequence). Trimming took 5 bases from V and 2 from J, leaving 10 bases between them. The CDR3 DNA sequence: TGTGCCAGCAGTCCACTGATAGCCTACGAGCAGTACTTC. As protein: CASSPLIAYEQYF.

This chain links TRBV11-2 with TRBJ2-3, with D possibly matching TRBD1 (5 bases). V was cut by 4 bases and J by 3 bases, with 14 bases left in between. Looked up from germline, CDR1 is SGHAT and CDR2 is FQNNGV. The CDR3 spans 15 residues. The CDR3 loop reads CASSSGQTGTDTQYF. The CDR3 DNA sequence: TGTGCCAGCAGCTCCGGCCAAACAGGAACAGATACGCAGTATTTT.

The chain couples TRBV29-1 to TRBJ1-4; possible D gene TRBD1, 5 bases. Per germline, CDR1 SQVTM and CDR2 ANQGSEA. V was cut by 7 bases and J by 6 bases, with 15 bases left in between. The CDR3 totals 13 residues. The CDR3 region is CSATVQVDEKLFF. The CDR3 coding sequence is TGCAGCGCGACAGTGCAGGTGGATGAAAAACTGTTTTTT.

J is TRBJ2-7 and V is TRBV6-1; 10 nucleotides line up with TRBD1. CDR3 length: 14 residues. The germline CDR1 and CDR2 sequences are MNHNS and SASEGT. V dropped 1 base and J dropped 6; count of bases not matched to a gene: 3. The CDR3 sequence: CASSEEGTGAEQYF. CDR3 nucleotides: TGTGCCAGCAGTGAAGAGGGGACAGGGGCCGAGCAGTACTTC.

V is TRBV19 and J is TRBJ1-2; 10 bases agree with TRBD1. The J segment lost 1 base and the V segment lost 3 bases, leaving 2 bases of the junction unmatched. CDR1 and CDR2 (germline): LNHDA, SQIVND (reference sequence). The length of the CDR3 is 15 residues. CDR3 DNA: TGTGCCAGTAGTATCGGGACAGGGGATAACTATGGCTACACCTTC. Translated: CASSIGTGDNYGYTF.

V gene TRBV5-1 combines with J gene TRBJ1-2; weak D call: TRBD1 (5 bases). Trimming removed 0 bases from V and 4 bases from J, with 7 bases in between. Per the germline V gene, CDR1 is SGHRS and CDR2 is YFSETQ. The CDR3 covers 13 residues. The chain's CDR3 is CASSLEGAYGYTF. The DNA for the CDR3 is TGCGCCAGCAGCTTGGAAGGGGCCTATGGCTACACCTTC.

In its sample, this clone was seen once. V is TRBV9 and J is TRBJ2-1; D may be TRBD1 (5 bases). V was cut by 3 bases and J by 0 bases, with 10 bases left in between. CDR3 length: 15 residues. Germline CDR1 reads SGDLS; CDR2 reads YYNGEE. In nucleotides, the CDR3 is TGTGCCAGCAGCGCGACAGTTGGCTCCTACAATGAGCAGTTCTTC. Protein sequence: CASSATVGSYNEQFF.

The chain recombines TRBV5-4 with TRBJ2-2, with D maybe TRBD1 (6 bases). The germline V gene encodes CDR1 SGHNT and CDR2 YYREEE (reference sequence). CDR3 length: 13 amino acids. The ends were cut back, 0 bases at V and 8 bases at J, with 8 bases in the middle. CDR3 region: CASSLGGRGELFF. DNA for the CDR3: TGTGCCAGCAGCTTGGGGGGGCGAGGGGAGCTGTTTTTT.

CDR3 DNA sequence: TGTGCCAGTAGTATTGCCGCAGGGATAGGAGAGCAGTTCTTC. This sequence encodes CASSIAAGIGEQFF. This chain joins TRBV19 and TRBJ2-1; D may be TRBD1 (5 bases). The V gene's germline CDR1 is LNHDA and CDR2 SQIVND (reference sequence). Trimming stripped 3 bases from V and 10 bases from J, with 16 bases between. The CDR3 length is 14 residues.

This clone was recorded only once. The chain carries TRBV6-5 and TRBJ2-2; D is perhaps TRBD1 (5 bases). The V end was cut by 10 bases, the J end by 1 base, with 10 bases between. Germline-derived CDR1 and CDR2 are MNHEY and SVGAGI. The CDR3 runs to 13 residues. The CDR3 nucleotides read TGTGCCATCCCGACAGAGAACACCGGGGAGCTGTTTTTT. It codes for CAIPTENTGELFF.

V is TRBV5-1 and J is TRBJ1-1, with 9 bases aligning to TRBD1. The CDR3 sequence is 18 residues long. Per germline, CDR1 SGHRS and CDR2 YFSETQ. V lost 4 bases and J lost 1; bases outside the gene matches: 14. CDR3 nucleotides: TGCGCCAGCAGCCAAAGACCGGGACAGGGCCACACGAACACTGAAGCTTTCTTT. Protein product: CASSQRPGQGHTNTEAFF.